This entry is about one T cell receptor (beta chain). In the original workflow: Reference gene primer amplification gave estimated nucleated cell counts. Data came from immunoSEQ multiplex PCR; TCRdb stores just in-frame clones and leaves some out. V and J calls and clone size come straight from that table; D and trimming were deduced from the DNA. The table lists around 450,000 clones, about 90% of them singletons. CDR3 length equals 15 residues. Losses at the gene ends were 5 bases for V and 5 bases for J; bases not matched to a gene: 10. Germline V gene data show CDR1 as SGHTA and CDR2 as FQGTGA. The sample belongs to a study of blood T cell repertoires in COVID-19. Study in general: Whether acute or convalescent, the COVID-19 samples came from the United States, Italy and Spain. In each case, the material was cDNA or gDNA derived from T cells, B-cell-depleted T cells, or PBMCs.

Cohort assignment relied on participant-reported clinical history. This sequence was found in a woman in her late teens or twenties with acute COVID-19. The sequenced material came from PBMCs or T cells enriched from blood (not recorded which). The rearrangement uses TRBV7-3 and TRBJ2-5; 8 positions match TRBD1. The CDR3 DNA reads TGTGCCAGCAGCCCGGGACAGGCCCGAGGGGAGACCCAGTACTTC. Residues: CASSPGQARGETQYF.